In this sample, the clone carrying this TCR beta chain turned up a few times. Its target is unknown. V lost 0 bases, J lost 0 bases, and 15 bases lay in between. Germline CDR1 reads SQVTM; CDR2 reads ANQGSEA. This CDR3 has 16 residues. After 5'RACE with constant-segment primers, TCR alpha and TCR beta cDNA libraries carrying sample barcodes and UMIs were obtained. MiXCR, applied by TCRdb to the 5' RACE reads, yields one record per CDR3 protein. This table holds a few hundred thousand distinct CDR3 sequences, roughly 17% found once. This entry comes from a study of T-cell memory formation after mild COVID-19. Study details: Clusters were largely donor specific. Study results and limitations: Some SARS-CoV-2-responding clones were already detected in memory before infection.

The rearrangement joins TRBV29-1 to TRBJ2-7; D gene uncertain. The sequence derives from a young man who had mild COVID-19 (a few samples of this study predate the infection). Cell type and time point are not known. What was sequenced was PBMCs or a T cell subset sorted from them (not recorded which). The CDR3, as DNA: TGCAGCGTTGAAGATCTTGGAGAGTACGGCTCCTACGAGCAGTACTTC. Translated: CSVEDLGEYGSYEQYF.